Listed below are T cell receptor beta chains from one sample, sequenced in a study of blood T cell repertoires in COVID-19. Here immunoSEQ multiplex PCR was the method, and the copy in TCRdb shows in-frame clones only, minus some. The sample carries over 200,000 clones, approximately 90% recorded once. Material: peripheral blood. The receptors derive from a man older than 75 with acute or convalescent COVID-19. Each CDR3 is given with its conserved first and last residue. The D gene is left open where the match is weak. Not every row has a clone size; where given, it reads once, few, many or a size class.

d_gene: TRBD1; abundance: NA; v_gene: TRBV28; j_gene: TRBJ2-7; CDR3nt: TGTGCCAGCATGGGACAGGAGACCTACGAGCAGTACTTC; CDR3aa: CASMGQETYEQYF
d_gene: NA; abundance: NA; v_gene: TRBV27; j_gene: TRBJ2-2; CDR3nt: TGTGCCAGCAGTTTTGGGGGGACAGCCACCGGGGAGCTGTTTTTT; CDR3aa: CASSFGGTATGELFF
d_gene: TRBD2; abundance: NA; v_gene: TRBV7-9; j_gene: TRBJ2-5; CDR3nt: TGTGCCAGCCACCGAGGCCTAGCGGGAGAGGGAGGAGAGACCCAGTACTTC; CDR3aa: CASHRGLAGEGGETQYF
d_gene: TRBD1; abundance: NA; v_gene: TRBV7-6; j_gene: TRBJ1-1; CDR3nt: TGTGCCAGCAGCCCCCGAGGGACAGGGTGGGAGAGTGAAGCTTTCTTT; CDR3aa: CASSPRGTGWESEAFF
d_gene: NA; abundance: NA; v_gene: TRBV11-2; j_gene: TRBJ2-1; CDR3nt: TGTGCCAGCAGCTTAGCGGGGAGGTACTCCTACAATGAGCAGTTCTTC; CDR3aa: CASSLAGRYSYNEQFF
d_gene: NA; abundance: once; v_gene: TRBV7-2; j_gene: TRBJ2-2; CDR3nt: TGTGCCAGCAGCTTAGGACTGGTCAACACCGGGGAGCTGTTTTTT; CDR3aa: CASSLGLVNTGELFF
d_gene: NA; abundance: NA; v_gene: TRBV18; j_gene: TRBJ2-3; CDR3nt: TGTGCCAGCTCACCCGCAGATACGCAGTATTTT; CDR3aa: CASSPADTQYF
d_gene: NA; abundance: NA; v_gene: TRBV2; j_gene: TRBJ1-2; CDR3nt: TGTGCCAGCAGTGGAGGGTTCGGAGATGGCTACACCTTC; CDR3aa: CASSGGFGDGYTF
d_gene: TRBD1; abundance: NA; v_gene: TRBV6-5; j_gene: TRBJ1-2; CDR3nt: TGTGCCAGCCAAAGGACAGGGCCGCGCCGCGATGGCTACACCTTC; CDR3aa: CASQRTGPRRDGYTF
d_gene: NA; abundance: NA; v_gene: TRBV4-2; j_gene: TRBJ1-2; CDR3nt: TGTGCCAGCAGCCAATCCATCCAGGGCTATGGCTACACCTTC; CDR3aa: CASSQSIQGYGYTF
d_gene: TRBD1; abundance: once; v_gene: TRBV19; j_gene: TRBJ2-5; CDR3nt: TGTGCCAGTAGTTCCGGACAGGGGGCTGGTACACAAGAGACCCAGTACTTC; CDR3aa: CASSSGQGAGTQETQYF
d_gene: NA; abundance: few; v_gene: TRBV7-9; j_gene: TRBJ2-5; CDR3nt: TGTGCCAGCAGATCTCCAGGGGAGGGCCAAGAGACCCAGTACTTC; CDR3aa: CASRSPGEGQETQYF
d_gene: NA; abundance: NA; v_gene: TRBV9; j_gene: TRBJ2-6; CDR3nt: TGTGCCAGCAGCGTAGACCCCCGGGAATCTGGGGCCAACGTCCTGACTTTC; CDR3aa: CASSVDPRESGANVLTF
d_gene: NA; abundance: NA; v_gene: TRBV12-3/TRBV12-4; j_gene: TRBJ1-2; CDR3nt: TGTGCCAGCAGTTTGGGCAGGGAAAGTGGCTACACCTTC; CDR3aa: CASSLGRESGYTF
d_gene: NA; abundance: NA; v_gene: TRBV7-3; j_gene: TRBJ2-2; CDR3nt: TGTGCCAGCAGCCTCCCGCGGGCAGGAAACACCGGGGAGCTGTTTTTT; CDR3aa: CASSLPRAGNTGELFF
d_gene: TRBD2; abundance: few; v_gene: TRBV7-2; j_gene: TRBJ2-7; CDR3nt: TGTGCCAGCAGCCCCGAGCGGGGCTCCTACGAGCAGTACTTC; CDR3aa: CASSPERGSYEQYF
d_gene: NA; abundance: NA; v_gene: TRBV30; j_gene: TRBJ2-5; CDR3nt: TGTGCCTGGGAGATCGGGGGGCGGACCCAGTACTTC; CDR3aa: CAWEIGGRTQYF
d_gene: NA; abundance: NA; v_gene: TRBV5-4; j_gene: TRBJ1-4; CDR3nt: TGTGCCAGCAGCTCTCCGGGAGCCCAAGGTGGGGGAAAACTGTTTTTT; CDR3aa: CASSSPGAQGGGKLFF
d_gene: NA; abundance: NA; v_gene: TRBV28; j_gene: TRBJ2-2; CDR3nt: TGTGCCAGCAGTCCTCAGACAACCGGGGAGCTGTTTTTT; CDR3aa: CASSPQTTGELFF
d_gene: NA; abundance: NA; v_gene: TRBV7-2; j_gene: TRBJ1-6; CDR3nt: TGTGCCAGCAGCTTAACTCTTCTCGGGGGGCTAAATTCACCCCTCCACTTT; CDR3aa: CASSLTLLGGLNSPLHF
d_gene: TRBD2; abundance: NA; v_gene: TRBV6-2/TRBV6-3; j_gene: TRBJ2-1; CDR3nt: TGTGCCAGCAGTTCAACCGGGACTAGACCAAATGAGCAGTTCTTC; CDR3aa: CASSSTGTRPNEQFF
d_gene: TRBD1; abundance: few; v_gene: TRBV19; j_gene: TRBJ2-2; CDR3nt: TGTGCCAGTAAGGGACAGGGGATCGGGGAGCTGTTTTTT; CDR3aa: CASKGQGIGELFF
d_gene: TRBD1; abundance: NA; v_gene: TRBV7-2; j_gene: TRBJ2-5; CDR3nt: TGTGCCAGCAGCCCGCAGGGGGTAGAGACCCAGTACTTC; CDR3aa: CASSPQGVETQYF
d_gene: NA; abundance: NA; v_gene: TRBV5-1; j_gene: TRBJ1-2; CDR3nt: TGCGCCAGCAGCCGGGTCGGGGATAACTATGGCTACACCTTC; CDR3aa: CASSRVGDNYGYTF
d_gene: NA; abundance: NA; v_gene: TRBV27; j_gene: TRBJ1-1; CDR3nt: TGTGCCAGCAGTTTAAGGGTCCGGGAGTCTGAAGCTTTCTTT; CDR3aa: CASSLRVRESEAFF
d_gene: TRBD2; abundance: NA; v_gene: TRBV4-3; j_gene: TRBJ2-2; CDR3nt: TGCGCCAGCAGCCTAAGGCAGCGGGACTTAAAGGCCGGGGAGCTGTTTTTT; CDR3aa: CASSLRQRDLKAGELFF
d_gene: TRBD2; abundance: NA; v_gene: TRBV24-1; j_gene: TRBJ2-1; CDR3nt: TGTGCCACCAGTCCTCGGACTAGCGGGAGCTCCTACAATGAGCAGTTCTTC; CDR3aa: CATSPRTSGSSYNEQFF
d_gene: NA; abundance: NA; v_gene: TRBV7-7; j_gene: TRBJ2-5; CDR3nt: TGTGCTAGCAGCCCCACCGGGACAACCCAAGAGACCCAGTACTTC; CDR3aa: CASSPTGTTQETQYF
d_gene: TRBD2; abundance: NA; v_gene: TRBV5-4; j_gene: TRBJ2-2; CDR3nt: TGTGCCAGCAGCTTGGGGCTAGCGGGAGCCGGGGAGCTGTTTTTT; CDR3aa: CASSLGLAGAGELFF
d_gene: TRBD1; abundance: NA; v_gene: TRBV19; j_gene: TRBJ1-4; CDR3nt: TGTGCCAGTGGGGACAGGTTTTTCTCTGAAAAACTGTTTTTT; CDR3aa: CASGDRFFSEKLFF
d_gene: NA; abundance: once; v_gene: TRBV18; j_gene: TRBJ2-3; CDR3nt: TGTGCCAGCTCACCGAGTCCCCCAGATACGCAGTATTTT; CDR3aa: CASSPSPPDTQYF
d_gene: NA; abundance: NA; v_gene: TRBV11-2; j_gene: TRBJ2-2; CDR3nt: TGTGCCAGCAGCTTAAGGGGCATCGACACCGGGGAGCTGTTTTTT; CDR3aa: CASSLRGIDTGELFF
d_gene: NA; abundance: once; v_gene: TRBV7-2; j_gene: TRBJ1-1; CDR3nt: TGTGCCAGCAGCCCCAGACAGGTGAACACTGAAGCTTTCTTT; CDR3aa: CASSPRQVNTEAFF
d_gene: NA; abundance: NA; v_gene: TRBV11-3; j_gene: TRBJ2-4; CDR3nt: TGTGCCAGCAGCTTAGTGAGCGGAGGGGCCAAAAACATTCAGTACTTC; CDR3aa: CASSLVSGGAKNIQYF
d_gene: NA; abundance: NA; v_gene: TRBV6-5; j_gene: TRBJ1-5; CDR3nt: TGTGCCAGCAGTTACAGGGGTTTGGATCAGCCCCAGCATTTT; CDR3aa: CASSYRGLDQPQHF
d_gene: NA; abundance: NA; v_gene: TRBV6-5; j_gene: TRBJ2-7; CDR3nt: TGTGCCAGCAGTTACTCGACCCCCGACGGGGCCTACGAGCAGTACTTC; CDR3aa: CASSYSTPDGAYEQYF
d_gene: TRBD2; abundance: NA; v_gene: TRBV4-3; j_gene: TRBJ2-3; CDR3nt: TGCGCCAGCAGCCAAGGGGGACTAGCGGGAGGGATAAATACGCAGTATTTT; CDR3aa: CASSQGGLAGGINTQYF
d_gene: TRBD2; abundance: NA; v_gene: TRBV7-8; j_gene: TRBJ2-5; CDR3nt: TGTGCCAGCAGCTTCCAAAACCGGACTAGCGGGAGGGTCGGAGAGACCCAGTACTTC; CDR3aa: CASSFQNRTSGRVGETQYF